These T cell receptor beta chains were read from a single sample in a study of T cell repertoires in cytomegalovirus infection. MiXCR was run by TCRdb on the reads, yielding one entry per CDR3 protein. This table has 680,000 or so distinct CDR3 sequences, roughly 36% appearing once. The source material was PBMCs. Source of these receptors: a human donor in good health (CMV status not recorded). Some clones in this sample may be carry-over from other donors' samples. Each CDR3 is given with its conserved first and last residue. A D gene is named only where the DNA matches it firmly. Size values are once, few and many counts, or a class for expanded clones, and some rows have none.

D | size | J | V | DNA | CDR3
TRBD2 | many | TRBJ2-5 | TRBV7-2 | TGTGCCAGCAGCTTATCGCTAGCGGGGGTTGAAACCCAGTACTTC | CASSLSLAGVETQYF
NA | NA | TRBJ2-1 | TRBV6-2/TRBV6-3 | TGTGCCAGCAGTATTAGACAGTACAATGAGCAGTTCTTC | CASSIRQYNEQFF
TRBD1 | few | TRBJ1-5 | TRBV24-1 | TGTGCCACACAGGGGAGGAACAATCAGCCCCAGCATTTT | CATQGRNNQPQHF
NA | few | TRBJ1-2 | TRBV30 | TGTGCCTGGAGTGTAACGGGGCGCCCCCACTATGGCTACACCTTC | CAWSVTGRPHYGYTF
NA | NA | TRBJ1-5 | TRBV7-9 | TGTGCCAGCAGCCTGGCCCTCGGCAGGTTCCATCAGCCCCAGAATTTT | CASSLALGRFHQPQNF
NA | few | TRBJ2-5 | TRBV6-5 | TGTGCCAGCAGAGGGAGCGGGTTACAAGAGACCCAGTACTTC | CASRGSGLQETQYF
NA | few | TRBJ1-2 | TRBV3-1 | TGTGCCAGCAGCCAAGGGCCGCCGGGCTACACCTTC | CASSQGPPGYTF
NA | NA | TRBJ2-2 | TRBV7-9 | TGTGCCAGCAGCTTCGGACGCGGGCCTAACACCGGGGAGCTGTTTTTT | CASSFGRGPNTGELFF
NA | NA | TRBJ1-3 | TRBV6-1 | TGTGCCAGCAGTGAAGAGGGGTTTTATTTT | CASSEEGFYF
NA | NA | TRBJ2-3 | TRBV20-1 | TGCAGTGCTAGTGGCAGGGAGAGCACAGATACGCAGTATTTT | CSASGRESTDTQYF
NA | few | TRBJ1-2 | TRBV19 | TGTGCCAGTAGCCTCGGCGGACAACCAACACGTACGCGGGGCTACACCTTC | CASSLGGQPTRTRGYTF
NA | few | TRBJ2-5 | TRBV7-6 | TGTGCCAGCAGCAGTTCTAGAACTGAGACCCAGTACTTC | CASSSSRTETQYF
NA | NA | TRBJ2-1 | TRBV4-1 | TGCGCCAGCAGCCAAGAGTTAACCGCCTACAATGAGCAGTTCTTC | CASSQELTAYNEQFF
TRBD1 | NA | TRBJ1-1 | TRBV12-3/TRBV12-4 | TGTGCCAGCAGTTTCACAGGGGACGAGGTTCTGCCTGAAGCTTTCTTT | CASSFTGDEVLPEAFF
NA | NA | TRBJ2-1 | TRBV2 | TGTGCCCGCCGGTTCCAAGCGACCTACAATGAGCAGTTCTTT | CARRFQATYNEQFF
TRBD2 | NA | TRBJ2-3 | TRBV28 | TGTGCCAGCGGTCGGACTAGCGGGTACACAGATACGCAGTATTTT | CASGRTSGYTDTQYF
NA | NA | TRBJ1-1 | TRBV7-2 | TGTGCCAGCAGCTTAGGGATGCTTTCAGGAAGGGAAGCTTTCTTT | CASSLGMLSGREAFF
TRBD2 | NA | TRBJ2-1 | TRBV19 | TGTGCCAGTAGTCCGGGGGGATACTCCTACAATGAGCAGTTCTTC | CASSPGGYSYNEQFF
NA | few | TRBJ2-2 | TRBV7-9 | TGTGCCAGCAGCTTAATACCCGGGAACAGGCCGGTCGGGGAGCTGTTTTTT | CASSLIPGNRPVGELFF
NA | NA | TRBJ1-5 | TRBV28 | TGTGCCAGCAGACCAACCTTAGATCAGCCCCAGCATTTT | CASRPTLDQPQHF
NA | many | TRBJ2-7 | TRBV7-2 | TGTGCCAGCAGCTTAACAGGATACCCCTACGAGCAGTACTTC | CASSLTGYPYEQYF
NA | NA | TRBJ2-3 | TRBV3-1 | TGTGCCAGCAGCCACCAGACAGGCCTGTGGTATTTT | CASSHQTGLWYF
NA | once | TRBJ1-1 | TRBV12-3/TRBV12-4 | TGTGCCAGCCGATGGGCGATGAATGCTGAAGCTTTCTTT | CASRWAMNAEAFF
TRBD1 | NA | TRBJ2-2 | TRBV28 | TGTGCCAGCAGTTTTATCGACAGGGGGCGCTACCCCGGGGAGCTGTTTTTT | CASSFIDRGRYPGELFF
TRBD2 | NA | TRBJ2-1 | TRBV14 | TGTGCCAGCAGCCATCTCCGGGACTACGGGCTGTGGAATGAGCAGTTCTTC | CASSHLRDYGLWNEQFF
TRBD2 | NA | TRBJ2-2 | TRBV7-4 | TGTGCCAGCAGCTCTAAACTAGCGTGGTCCGGGGAGCTGTTTTTT | CASSSKLAWSGELFF
NA | NA | TRBJ2-7 | TRBV20-1 | TGCAGTCAGGTCGTCCGGGAGCCGTACGAGCAGTACTTC | CSQVVREPYEQYF
NA | few | TRBJ1-5 | TRBV28 | TGTGCCAGCAGTTTAAAGCGGCCGGTTGATCATCAGCCCCAGCATTTT | CASSLKRPVDHQPQHF
NA | NA | TRBJ2-7 | TRBV27 | TGTGCCAGCAGTTTAAGGGACGGCCACCTGGAGCAGTACTTC | CASSLRDGHLEQYF
NA | few | TRBJ2-1 | TRBV6-5 | TGTGCCAGCAGTTACGTTGAGAGCTCCTACAATGAGCAGTTCTTC | CASSYVESSYNEQFF
NA | NA | TRBJ1-4 | TRBV10-3 | TGTGCCATCAGCCCGGAGAATGTTGGTCAACTGTTTTTT | CAISPENVGQLFF
NA | NA | TRBJ1-5 | TRBV19 | TGTGCCAGTAGTCGTTCGAGGGCCCATAGCAATCAGCCCCAGCATTTT | CASSRSRAHSNQPQHF
NA | few | TRBJ2-3 | TRBV14 | TGTGCCAGCAGCCAGGAGGTTTCGGATACGCAGTATTTT | CASSQEVSDTQYF
TRBD2 | NA | TRBJ2-1 | TRBV18 | TGTGCCAGCACGACTAGCGTGGTGGGTGAGCAGTTCTTC | CASTTSVVGEQFF
TRBD2 | NA | TRBJ2-5 | TRBV4-1 | TGCGCCAGCAGCCAAACTAGCGGGAGGGGAGAGACCCAGTACTTC | CASSQTSGRGETQYF
NA | few | TRBJ2-5 | TRBV27 | TGTGCCAGCAGTTTTTCCAGTTGGGGAGAGACCCAGTACTTC | CASSFSSWGETQYF
NA | NA | TRBJ1-2 | TRBV13 | TGTGCCAGCAGTTGGAATCCGGGAACCTATGGCTACACCTTC | CASSWNPGTYGYTF
NA | many | TRBJ1-1 | TRBV12-3/TRBV12-4 | TGTGCCAGCAGTTTCGGGGGGAGCACTGAAGCTTTCTTT | CASSFGGSTEAFF
NA | NA | TRBJ1-2 | TRBV19 | TGTGCCAGTAGTAAAGACGGAACGGCGGGTAGAAGCTACACCTTC | CASSKDGTAGRSYTF
NA | once | TRBJ1-6 | TRBV28 | TGTGCCAGCAGTCTTTCTGGGACACCTTATAATTCACCCCTCCACTTT | CASSLSGTPYNSPLHF